These 2 T cell receptor beta chains share one sample of origin, sequenced in a study of blood T cell repertoires in COVID-19. Profiled with immunoSEQ multiplex PCR; TCRdb holds only in-frame clones, not every one. The sample yields 200,000 to 300,000 clones, around nine tenths seen once. The sample taken for sequencing was peripheral blood. The receptors were gathered from a woman in her sixties with COVID-19, enrolled during active disease.

The sample holds one count of this clone. This chain joins TRBV12-3 or TRBV12-4 and TRBJ1-2, with D maybe TRBD1 (6 bases). The V and J ends lost 3 bases and 7 bases respectively, with 12 bases between them. This CDR3 has 13 residues. The CDR3 region is CASSLPRGVGYTF. In DNA form, the CDR3 reads TGTGCCAGCAGTTTGCCCAGGGGCGTTGGCTACACCTTC.

This clone was seen only once. The V gene is TRBV10-1, the J gene TRBJ1-1, with D maybe TRBD1 (6 bases). Germline-derived CDR1 and CDR2 are WNHNN and SYGVQD (reference sequence). V gave up 4 bases and J gave up 1 base, with 10 bases separating them. The CDR3 loop spans 14 amino acids. CDR3 coding DNA: TGCGCCAGCAGTGCGGGACAATCGAACACTGAAGCTTTCTTT. The encoded protein is CASSAGQSNTEAFF.